The 20 T cell receptor beta chains listed next were all sequenced from one sample in a study of T cell responses to AZD1222 COVID-19 vaccine. Data came from immunoSEQ multiplex PCR; TCRdb stores just in-frame clones and leaves some out. The sample has over 85,000 clones, about 90% seen once; the top ten hold around 15%. The source material was peripheral blood, sampled 28 days after the second AZD1222 dose. The receptors originated from an adult who received the AZD1222 COVID-19 vaccine.

The rearrangement uses TRBV28 and TRBJ2-5; TRBD2 aligns across 11 bases. Germline-derived CDR1 and CDR2 are MDHEN and SYDVKM. The J segment lost 2 bases and the V segment lost 6 bases, leaving 5 bases of the junction unmatched. The CDR3 consists of 15 residues. The CDR3 coding sequence is TGTGCCAGCAGCACGGGACTAGCGGTTCAAGAGACCCAGTACTTC. Amino acid sequence: CASSTGLAVQETQYF.

This clone was seen only once. The rearrangement uses TRBV5-1 and TRBJ2-7, with D possibly matching TRBD1 (7 bases). Looked up from germline, CDR1 is SGHRS and CDR2 is YFSETQ. Trimming took 1 base from V and 7 from J, leaving 15 bases between them. The CDR3 has 14 amino acids. The CDR3 nucleotides are TGCGCCAGCAGCTTGTGGGGGGACAGCCCGGAGCAGTACTTC. It yields the protein CASSLWGDSPEQYF.

This rearrangement joins TRBV5-1 to TRBJ2-2; 10 positions agree with TRBD2. Germline assignment: CDR1 SGHRS and CDR2 YFSETQ. The CDR3 has 17 amino acids. V was pared by 2 bases and J by 1 base, with 5 bases of the junction left unmatched. CDR3 amino acids: CASSLGTSAWNTGELFF. The CDR3 DNA follows: TGCGCCAGCAGCTTAGGGACTAGCGCCTGGAACACCGGGGAGCTGTTTTTT. Full variable domain (missing parts from reference TRBV5-1 and TRBJ2-2): KAGVTQTPRYLIKTRGQQVTLSCSPISGHRSVSWYQQTPGQGLQFLFEYFSETQRNKGNFPGRFSGRQFSNSRSEMNVSTLELGDSALYLCASSLGTSAWNTGELFFGEGSRLTVL.

A few counts support this clone. The chain uses TRBV29-1 and TRBJ1-1; D unclear. V gave up 8 bases and J gave up 4 bases, with 14 bases separating them. The CDR3 covers 12 residues. CDR1 SQVTM and CDR2 ANQGSEA come from the germline V gene. The CDR3 region is CSSTRPFTEAFF. Here the CDR3 DNA reads TGCAGCTCAACCCGCCCTTTCACTGAAGCTTTCTTT.

The V call is TRBV6-4, the J call TRBJ1-1; D gene ambiguous. CDR3 size: 13 residues. Germline V gene data show CDR1 as MRHNA and CDR2 as SNTAGT. V was cut by 7 bases and J by 0 bases, with 9 bases left in between. The CDR3, as DNA: TGTGCCAGCAAGTCGGAGATGAACACTGAAGCTTTCTTT. This translates into CASKSEMNTEAFF.

This clone has a handful of counts. This sequence joins TRBV11-2 and TRBJ2-2, with 12 bases that match TRBD1. CDR1 and CDR2 from the germline V gene are SGHAT and FQNNGV. The CDR3 extends over 18 amino acids. V gave up 1 base and J gave up 4 bases; unmatched junction bases: 7. This chain's CDR3 is CASSLGTGTGGSTGELFF. CDR3 nucleotide sequence: TGTGCCAGCAGCTTAGGCACCGGGACAGGGGGCTCCACCGGGGAGCTGTTTTTT.

The chain combines TRBV11-3 with TRBJ1-2; D unresolved. V lost 10 bases and J lost 6, with 15 bases in between. Germline lookup yields CDR1 SGHNT and CDR2 YENEEA. The CDR3 is 12 residues long. This CDR3 is CAIGPSDDGYTF. CDR3 coding DNA: TGTGCCATCGGGCCCTCGGACGATGGCTACACCTTC.

The rearrangement uses TRBV7-6 and TRBJ2-3, with D possibly TRBD2 on 6 matching bases. Trimming removed 5 bases from V and 6 bases from J, with 21 bases in between. The CDR3 has 16 residues. The germline gives CDR1 SGHVS, CDR2 FNYEAQ. The CDR3 nucleotides are TGTGCCAGCAGCCCGCTAGCGCCTACCGCTTGGGATACGCAGTATTTT. Its translation is CASSPLAPTAWDTQYF.

The chain is built from TRBV5-6 and TRBJ2-2; D unclear. The germline gives CDR1 SGHDT, CDR2 YYEEEE. The V and J ends lost 5 bases and 7 bases respectively, with 9 bases between them. This CDR3 spans 12 amino acids. The CDR3 bases are TGTGCCAGCAGTTTAGAGATCGGGGAGCTGTTTTTT. This translates into CASSLEIGELFF.

The chain uses TRBV1 and TRBJ2-7; no check of the table's D call, TRBD1, against the DNA was made. TRBV1 is a pseudogene locus. The CDR3 is 16 residues long. CDR3 nucleotides: TGCACCAGCAGCCAAAAGGATGGACAGGGGCCCCGCGAGCAGTACTTC. It codes for CTSSQKDGQGPREQYF.

This chain connects TRBV29-1 to TRBJ1-1; D gene ambiguous. V was clipped by 5 bases and J by 3 bases, with 10 bases between them. The CDR3 length is 12 residues. From germline, CDR1 is SQVTM and CDR2 ANQGSEA. CDR3 bases: TGCAGCGTTACGGTCAGCCACACTGAAGCTTTCTTT. Translation gives CSVTVSHTEAFF.

This clone was detected once. The chain employs TRBV11-3 and TRBJ1-5, with 7 nucleotides matching TRBD1. Germline V lookup: CDR1 SGHNT, CDR2 YENEEA. The CDR3 spans 14 residues. V shed 5 bases and J 9 bases; nucleotides not matched to a gene: 10. DNA of the CDR3: TGTGCCAGCAGCCCCACAGGGGAAGTGGGGCCCCAGCATTTT. Translated, it gives CASSPTGEVGPQHF. Supplemented by reference TRBV11-3 and TRBJ1-5, the full variable domain reads EAGVVQSPRYKIIEKKQPVAFWCNPISGHNTLYWYLQNLGQGPELLIRYENEEAVDDSQLPKDRFSAERLKGVDSTLKIQPAELGDSAVYLCASSPTGEVGPQHFGDGTRLSIL.

The J gene is TRBJ2-7, the V gene TRBV28, with D possibly being TRBD1 or TRBD2 (6 bases each). The length of the CDR3 is 16 residues. V lost 6 bases and J lost 3, with 21 bases in between. Germline CDR1 reads MDHEN; CDR2 reads SYDVKM. CDR3 in amino acids: CASSSPGAGTVYEQYF. The CDR3 bases are TGTGCCAGCAGCAGCCCAGGGGCGGGAACAGTCTACGAGCAGTACTTC. Full variable domain (outside the CDR3, taken from reference TRBV28 and TRBJ2-7): DVKVTQSSRYLVKRTGEKVFLECVQDMDHENMFWYRQDPGLGLRLIYFSYDVKMKEKGDIPEGYSVSREKKERFSLILESASTNQTSMYLCASSSPGAGTVYEQYFGPGTRLTVT.

The V and J genes are TRBV27 and TRBJ2-3, with unresolved D. CDR3 length equals 14 residues. Trimming took off 6 bases at V and 0 bases at J, with 10 bases between the two ends. Germline CDR1 reads MNHEY; CDR2 reads SMNVEV (reference sequence). CDR3 sequence (DNA): TGTGCCAGCAGCCCTTCGCGGAGCACAGATACGCAGTATTTT. As protein: CASSPSRSTDTQYF.

J is TRBJ1-1 and V is TRBV5-6; D uncertain. Germline lookup yields CDR1 SGHDT and CDR2 YYEEEE. The CDR3 is 12 amino acids. V lost 0 bases and J lost 4, with 4 bases in between. In DNA, the CDR3 is TGTGCCAGCAGCTTGGAGGTCACTGAAGCTTTCTTT. Protein sequence: CASSLEVTEAFF.

The chain is built from TRBV4-1 and TRBJ1-2; unclear D gene. Germline V gives CDR1 MGHRA, CDR2 YSYEKL. V lost 1 base, J lost 5 bases, and 14 bases lay in between. The length of the CDR3 is 15 residues. The CDR3 DNA sequence: TGCGCCAGCAGCCAAGCCGGGATCGGCGAATATGGCTACACCTTC. Translated: CASSQAGIGEYGYTF.

This clone occurred once. The chain employs TRBV29-1 and TRBJ2-1, with 7 bases aligning to TRBD2. J gave up 0 bases and V 2 bases, and 7 bases lay outside the gene matches. This CDR3 is 16 amino acids long. Germline V CDR1 and CDR2: SQVTM, ANQGSEA. The CDR3, as DNA: TGCAGCGTTGAATGGTGGGGCGGGAGCTCCTACAATGAGCAGTTCTTC. Encoded protein: CSVEWWGGSSYNEQFF.

V is TRBV20-1 and J is TRBJ2-2; unclear D gene. Trimming removed 3 bases from V and 7 bases from J, with 6 bases in between. The germline V gene has CDR1 DFQATT and CDR2 SNEGSKA (reference sequence). The CDR3 is made up of 11 amino acids. CDR3 loop: CSASFYGELFF. As DNA, the CDR3 is TGCAGTGCTAGTTTTTACGGGGAGCTGTTTTTT.

The chain links TRBV6-5 to TRBJ1-1, with D unresolved. This CDR3 comprises 11 residues. Germline CDR1 reads MNHEY; CDR2 reads SVGAGI. The V end was cut by 5 bases, the J end by 5 bases, with 6 bases between. CDR3 in amino acids: CASSSRTEAFF. CDR3 nucleotide sequence: TGTGCCAGCAGTAGCCGGACTGAAGCTTTCTTT.

This clone appeared once. The rearrangement joins TRBV9 to TRBJ2-1; 14 positions match TRBD2. The CDR3 has 16 residues. V lost 0 bases, J lost 9 bases, and 5 bases stayed unmatched. Germline V CDR1 and CDR2: SGDLS, YYNGEE. In nucleotides, the CDR3 is TGTGCCAGCAGCGTAGTCGCGACTAGCGGGAGGGGTGAGCAGTTCTTC. Its protein product is CASSVVATSGRGEQFF.